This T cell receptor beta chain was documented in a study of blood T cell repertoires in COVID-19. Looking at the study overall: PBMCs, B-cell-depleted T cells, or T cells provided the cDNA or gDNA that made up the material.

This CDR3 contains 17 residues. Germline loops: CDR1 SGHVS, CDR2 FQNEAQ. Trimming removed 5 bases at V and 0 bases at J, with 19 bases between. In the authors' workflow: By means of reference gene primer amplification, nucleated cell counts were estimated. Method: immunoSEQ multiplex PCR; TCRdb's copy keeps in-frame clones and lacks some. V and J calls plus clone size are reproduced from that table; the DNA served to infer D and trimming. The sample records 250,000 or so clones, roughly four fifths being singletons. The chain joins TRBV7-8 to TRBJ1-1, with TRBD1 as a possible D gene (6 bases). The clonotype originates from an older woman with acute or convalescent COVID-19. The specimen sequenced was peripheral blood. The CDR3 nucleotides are TGTGCCAGCAGCCGAAGTCTGGGGGCCAGTTTGAACACTGAAGCTTTCTTT. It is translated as CASSRSLGASLNTEAFF.